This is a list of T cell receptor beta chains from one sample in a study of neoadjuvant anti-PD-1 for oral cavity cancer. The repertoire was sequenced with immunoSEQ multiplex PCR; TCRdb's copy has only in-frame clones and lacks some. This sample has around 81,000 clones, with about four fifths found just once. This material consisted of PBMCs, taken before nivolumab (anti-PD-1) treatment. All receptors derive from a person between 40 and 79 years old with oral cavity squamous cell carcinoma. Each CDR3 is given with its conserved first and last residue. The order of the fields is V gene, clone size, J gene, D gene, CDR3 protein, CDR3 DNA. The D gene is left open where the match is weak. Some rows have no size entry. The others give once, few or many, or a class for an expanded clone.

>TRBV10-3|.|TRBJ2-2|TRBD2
CAISESAGGNTGELFF
TGTGCCATCAGTGAGAGTGCGGGAGGGAACACCGGGGAGCTGTTTTTT
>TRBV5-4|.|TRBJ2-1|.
CASSYDPYNEQFF
TGTGCCAGCAGCTACGACCCCTACAATGAGCAGTTCTTC
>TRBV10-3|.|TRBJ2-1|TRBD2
CAISESGTSARSSYNEQFF
TGTGCCATCAGTGAGTCTGGGACTAGCGCCAGGAGCTCCTACAATGAGCAGTTCTTC
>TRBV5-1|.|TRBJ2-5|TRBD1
CASSSVGTGQETQYF
TGCGCCAGCAGCTCCGTCGGGACAGGGCAAGAGACCCAGTACTTC
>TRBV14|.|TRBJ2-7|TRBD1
CASLSGTGGYEQYF
TGTGCCAGCCTCTCCGGGACAGGGGGCTACGAGCAGTACTTC
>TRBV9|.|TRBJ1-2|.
CASSPGVSYGYTF
TGTGCCAGCAGCCCGGGGGTTTCCTATGGCTACACCTTC
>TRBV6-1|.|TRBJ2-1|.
CASGFGYHDEQFF
TGTGCCAGCGGGTTCGGCTATCACGATGAGCAGTTCTTC
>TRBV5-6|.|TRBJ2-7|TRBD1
CASIKDRDRPLEQYF
TGTGCCAGCATCAAGGACCGGGACAGACCCCTCGAGCAGTACTTC
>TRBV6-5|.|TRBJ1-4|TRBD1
CASSYQTGEDEKLFF
TGTGCCAGCAGTTACCAGACAGGGGAGGATGAAAAACTGTTTTTT
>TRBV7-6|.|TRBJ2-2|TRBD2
CASSPVPGLAGGSGELFF
TGTGCCAGCAGCCCTGTCCCGGGACTAGCGGGAGGGTCCGGGGAGCTGTTTTTT
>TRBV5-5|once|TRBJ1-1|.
CASSLGRTANTEAFF
TGTGCCAGCAGCTTGGGAAGGACAGCGAACACTGAAGCTTTCTTT
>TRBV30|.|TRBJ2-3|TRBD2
CAGKAGATDTQYF
TGTGCCGGAAAAGCGGGAGCCACAGATACGCAGTATTTT
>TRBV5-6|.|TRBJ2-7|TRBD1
CASSLQGENRQQYF
TGTGCCAGCAGCTTGCAGGGGGAGAATCGGCAGCAGTACTTC
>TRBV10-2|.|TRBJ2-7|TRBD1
CASSESDRGNYF
TGCGCCAGCAGTGAGTCCGACAGGGGGAATTACTTC
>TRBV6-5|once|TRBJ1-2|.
CASSYQGLGGYTF
TGTGCCAGCAGTTACCAGGGGCTTGGGGGCTACACCTTC